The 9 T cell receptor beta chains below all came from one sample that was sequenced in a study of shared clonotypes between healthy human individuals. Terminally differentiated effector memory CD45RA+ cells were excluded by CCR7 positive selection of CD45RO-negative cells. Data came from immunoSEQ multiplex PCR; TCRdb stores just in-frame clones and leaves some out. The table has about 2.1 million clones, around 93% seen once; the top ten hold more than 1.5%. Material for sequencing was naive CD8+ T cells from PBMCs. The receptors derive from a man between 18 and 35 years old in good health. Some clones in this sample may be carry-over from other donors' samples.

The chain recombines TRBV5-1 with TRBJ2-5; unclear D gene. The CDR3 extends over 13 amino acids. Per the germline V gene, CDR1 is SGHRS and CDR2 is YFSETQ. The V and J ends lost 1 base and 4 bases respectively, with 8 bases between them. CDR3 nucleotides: TGCGCCAGCAGCTTGCCTTTTCCAGAGACCCAGTACTTC. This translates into CASSLPFPETQYF.

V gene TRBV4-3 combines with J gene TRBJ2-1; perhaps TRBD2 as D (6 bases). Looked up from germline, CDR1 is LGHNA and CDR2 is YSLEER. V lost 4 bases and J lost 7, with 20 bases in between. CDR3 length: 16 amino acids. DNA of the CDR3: TGCGCCAGCAGCCCCAGGAAGGTGGGACTGAAGAATGAGCAGTTCTTC. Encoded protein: CASSPRKVGLKNEQFF.

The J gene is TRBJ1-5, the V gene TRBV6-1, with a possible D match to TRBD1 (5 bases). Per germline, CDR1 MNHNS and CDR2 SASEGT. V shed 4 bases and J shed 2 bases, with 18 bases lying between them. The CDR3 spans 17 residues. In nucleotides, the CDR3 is TGTGCCAGCAGTGGCCGACAGACAGAGAGAGGCAATCAGCCCCAGCATTTT. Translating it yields CASSGRQTERGNQPQHF.

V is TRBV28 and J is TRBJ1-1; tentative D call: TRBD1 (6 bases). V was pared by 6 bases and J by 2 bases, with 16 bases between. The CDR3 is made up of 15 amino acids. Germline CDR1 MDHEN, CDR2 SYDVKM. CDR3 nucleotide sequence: TGTGCCAGCAGCCAACCTAGACAGGATAACACTGAAGCTTTCTTT. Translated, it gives CASSQPRQDNTEAFF.

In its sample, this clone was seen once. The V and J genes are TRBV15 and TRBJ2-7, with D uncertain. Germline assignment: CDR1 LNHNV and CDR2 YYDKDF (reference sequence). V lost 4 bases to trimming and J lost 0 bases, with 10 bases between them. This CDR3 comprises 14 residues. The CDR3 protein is CATSMFLGSYEQYF. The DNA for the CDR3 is TGTGCCACCAGCATGTTTTTGGGCTCCTACGAGCAGTACTTC.

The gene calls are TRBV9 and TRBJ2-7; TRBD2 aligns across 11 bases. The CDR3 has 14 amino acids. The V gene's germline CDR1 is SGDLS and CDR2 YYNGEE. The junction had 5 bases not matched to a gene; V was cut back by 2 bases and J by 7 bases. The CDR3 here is CASSVLAGGEEQYF. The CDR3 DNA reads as TGTGCCAGCAGCGTCTTAGCGGGAGGGGAAGAGCAGTACTTC. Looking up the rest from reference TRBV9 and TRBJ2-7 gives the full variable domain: DSGVTQTPKHLITATGQRVTLRCSPRSGDLSVYWYQQSLDQGLQFLIQYYNGEERAKGNILERFSAQQFPDLHSELNLSSLELGDSALYFCASSVLAGGEEQYFGPGTRLTVT.

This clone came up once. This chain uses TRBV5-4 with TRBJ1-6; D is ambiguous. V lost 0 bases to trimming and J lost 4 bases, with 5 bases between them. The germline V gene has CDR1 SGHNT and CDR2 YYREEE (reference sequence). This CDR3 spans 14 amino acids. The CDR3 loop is CASSLAGYNSPLHF. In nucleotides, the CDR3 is TGTGCCAGCAGCTTGGCGGGGTATAATTCACCCCTCCACTTT. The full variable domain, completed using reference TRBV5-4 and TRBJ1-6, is ETGVTQSPTHLIKTRGQQVTLRCSSQSGHNTVSWYQQALGQGPQFIFQYYREEENGRGNFPPRFSGLQFPNYSSELNVNALELDDSALYLCASSLAGYNSPLHFGNGTRLTVT.

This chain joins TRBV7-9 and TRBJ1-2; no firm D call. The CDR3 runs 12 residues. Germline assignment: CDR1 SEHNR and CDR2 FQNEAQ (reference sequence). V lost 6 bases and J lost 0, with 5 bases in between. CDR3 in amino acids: CASRPSNYGYTF. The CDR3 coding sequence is TGTGCCAGCAGACCCTCTAACTATGGCTACACCTTC.

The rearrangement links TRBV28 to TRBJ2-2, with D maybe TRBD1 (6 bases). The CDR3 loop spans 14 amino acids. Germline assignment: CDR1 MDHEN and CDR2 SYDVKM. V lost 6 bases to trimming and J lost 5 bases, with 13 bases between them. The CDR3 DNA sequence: TGTGCCAGCAGCCCCAGGACAGAGACCGGGGAGCTGTTTTTT. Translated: CASSPRTETGELFF.